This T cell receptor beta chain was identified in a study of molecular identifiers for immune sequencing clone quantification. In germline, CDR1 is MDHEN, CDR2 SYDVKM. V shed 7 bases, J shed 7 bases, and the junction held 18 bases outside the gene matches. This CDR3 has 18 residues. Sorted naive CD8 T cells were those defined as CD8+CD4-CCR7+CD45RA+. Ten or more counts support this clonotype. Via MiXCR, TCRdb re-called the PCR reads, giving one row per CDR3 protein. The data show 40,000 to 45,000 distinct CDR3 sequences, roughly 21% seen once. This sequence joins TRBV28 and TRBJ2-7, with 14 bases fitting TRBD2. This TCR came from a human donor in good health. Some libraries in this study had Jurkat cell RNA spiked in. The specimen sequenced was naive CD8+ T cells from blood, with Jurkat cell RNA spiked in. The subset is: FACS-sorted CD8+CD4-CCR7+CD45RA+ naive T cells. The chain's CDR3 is CASTSQVPGLAGAGEQYF. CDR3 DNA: TGTGCCAGCACGTCGCAAGTTCCGGGACTAGCGGGAGCTGGGGAGCAGTACTTC.